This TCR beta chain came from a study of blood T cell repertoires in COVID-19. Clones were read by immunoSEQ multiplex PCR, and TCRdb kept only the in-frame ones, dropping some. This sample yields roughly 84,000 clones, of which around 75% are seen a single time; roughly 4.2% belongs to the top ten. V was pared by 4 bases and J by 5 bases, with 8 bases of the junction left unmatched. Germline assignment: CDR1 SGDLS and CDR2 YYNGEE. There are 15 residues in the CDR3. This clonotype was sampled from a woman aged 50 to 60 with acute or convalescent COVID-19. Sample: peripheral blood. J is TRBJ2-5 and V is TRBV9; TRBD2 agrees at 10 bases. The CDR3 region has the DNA TGTGCCAGCAGCCGCAGCGGGGGGGCCGGTGAGACCCAGTACTTC. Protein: CASSRSGGAGETQYF.